This TCR beta chain was recorded in a study of regulatory T cells in long-lasting Graves disease. V was trimmed by 2 bases and J by 5 bases, leaving 4 bases between them. The germline gives CDR1 MNHEY, CDR2 SVGAGI. The CDR3 is made up of 11 amino acids. Both iRepertoire HTBI primers and Arm-PCR of CDR3 regions were used to build the TCR beta libraries. TCRdb re-analysed the multiplex PCR reads in MiXCR, keeping a single row per CDR3 protein. Altogether more than 400,000 distinct CDR3 sequences are present, 15% to 20% being singletons, with the ten largest covering 12%. Time point given: newly diagnosed GD, antithyroid drugs for less than 3 months. TCR sequences were obtained from RNA taken from PBMCs. This clonotype was seen ten or more times. These data are also associated with another study on T cells in Graves' hyperthyroidism and ophthalmopathy. That paper states: The hyperthyroidism patients had all been newly diagnosed, and their disease duration was under 2 months. Their ages ranged from 18 to 65 years. Primed by the HTBI set, a first-round RT-PCR was run on the TCR CDR3.

The sequence was obtained from a man in his forties with Graves disease. The chain employs TRBV6-5 and TRBJ2-7; D gene unclear. This sample comprised peripheral blood mononuclear cells (PBMCs), obtained at new diagnosis, from a patient treated with antithyroid drugs. The CDR3 sequence is CASSYSHEQYF. The DNA of the CDR3 is TGTGCCAGCAGTTACAGTCACGAGCAGTACTTC.